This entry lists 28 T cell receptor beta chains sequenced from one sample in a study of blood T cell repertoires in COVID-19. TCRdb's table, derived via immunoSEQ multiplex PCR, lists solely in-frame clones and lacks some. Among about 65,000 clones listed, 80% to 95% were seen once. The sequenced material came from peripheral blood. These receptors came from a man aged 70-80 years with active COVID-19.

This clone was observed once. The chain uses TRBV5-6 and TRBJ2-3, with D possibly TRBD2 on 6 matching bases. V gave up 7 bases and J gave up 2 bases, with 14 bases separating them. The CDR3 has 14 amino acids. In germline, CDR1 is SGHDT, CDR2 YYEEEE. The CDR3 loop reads CASETGETTDTQYF. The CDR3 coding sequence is TGTGCCAGCGAGACGGGGGAGACCACAGATACGCAGTATTTT.

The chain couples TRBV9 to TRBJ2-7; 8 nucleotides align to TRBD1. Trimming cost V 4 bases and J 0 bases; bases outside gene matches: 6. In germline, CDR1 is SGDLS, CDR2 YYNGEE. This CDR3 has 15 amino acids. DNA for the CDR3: TGTGCCAGCAGCCTTATGGGACAGGCCTCCTACGAGCAGTACTTC. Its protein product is CASSLMGQASYEQYF.

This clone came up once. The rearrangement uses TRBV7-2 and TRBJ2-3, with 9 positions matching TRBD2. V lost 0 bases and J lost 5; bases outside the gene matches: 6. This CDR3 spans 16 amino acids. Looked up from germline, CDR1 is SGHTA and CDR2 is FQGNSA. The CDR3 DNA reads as TGTGCCAGCAGCTTAGCGGTGGTAGCGGGGGAAGATACGCAGTATTTT. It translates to CASSLAVVAGEDTQYF.

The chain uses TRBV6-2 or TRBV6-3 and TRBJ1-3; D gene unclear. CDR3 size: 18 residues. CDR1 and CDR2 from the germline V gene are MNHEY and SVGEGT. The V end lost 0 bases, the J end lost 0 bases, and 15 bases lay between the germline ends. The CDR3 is CASSYSPEDLSSGNTIYF. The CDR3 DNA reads TGTGCCAGCAGTTACTCGCCGGAGGACCTTAGCTCTGGAAACACCATATATTTT.

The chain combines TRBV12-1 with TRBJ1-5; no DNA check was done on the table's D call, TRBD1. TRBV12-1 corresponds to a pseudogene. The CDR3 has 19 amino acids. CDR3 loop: CASSFPGQMTSENNQPQHF. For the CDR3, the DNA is TGTGCCAGCAGCTTTCCGGGACAGATGACCTCGGAAAACAATCAGCCCCAGCATTTT.

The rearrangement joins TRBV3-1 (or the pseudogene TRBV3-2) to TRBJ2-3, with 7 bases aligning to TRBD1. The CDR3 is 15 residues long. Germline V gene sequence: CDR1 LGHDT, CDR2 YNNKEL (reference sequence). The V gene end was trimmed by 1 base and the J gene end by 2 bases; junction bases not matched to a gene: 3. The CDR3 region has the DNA TGTGCCAGCAGCCAAGTCGGACAGGCCACAGATACGCAGTATTTT. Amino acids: CASSQVGQATDTQYF.

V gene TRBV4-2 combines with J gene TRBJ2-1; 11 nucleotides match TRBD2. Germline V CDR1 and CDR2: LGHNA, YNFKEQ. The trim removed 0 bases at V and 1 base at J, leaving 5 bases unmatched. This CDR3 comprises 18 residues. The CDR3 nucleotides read TGTGCCAGCAGCCAAGAGGGTCCTAGCGGGGGGTCCTACAATGAGCAGTTCTTC. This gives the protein CASSQEGPSGGSYNEQFF.

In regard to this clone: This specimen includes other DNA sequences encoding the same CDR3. The CDR3 region has the DNA TGCGCCAGCAGCCTCGGACAGGGTTCCTACAATGAGCAGTTCTTC. Its protein is CASSLGQGSYNEQFF. The V call is TRBV5-1, the J call TRBJ2-1, with 8 nucleotides matching TRBD1. This CDR3 comprises 15 residues. V gave up 4 bases and J gave up 1 base; unmatched junction bases: 4. Germline values: CDR1 SGHRS, CDR2 YFSETQ.

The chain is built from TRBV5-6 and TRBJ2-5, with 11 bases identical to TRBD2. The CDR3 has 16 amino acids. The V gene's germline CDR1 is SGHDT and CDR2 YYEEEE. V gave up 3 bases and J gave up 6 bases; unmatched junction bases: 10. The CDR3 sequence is CASSWGGLAGGQTQYF. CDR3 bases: TGTGCCAGCAGCTGGGGCGGGCTAGCGGGGGGTCAGACCCAGTACTTC.

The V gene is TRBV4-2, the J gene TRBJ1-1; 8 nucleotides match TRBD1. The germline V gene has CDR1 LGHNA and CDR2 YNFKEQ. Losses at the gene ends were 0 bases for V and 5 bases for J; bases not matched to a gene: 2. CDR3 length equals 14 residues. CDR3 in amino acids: CASSQDRGRTEAFF. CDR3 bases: TGTGCCAGCAGCCAAGACAGGGGGCGAACTGAAGCTTTCTTT.

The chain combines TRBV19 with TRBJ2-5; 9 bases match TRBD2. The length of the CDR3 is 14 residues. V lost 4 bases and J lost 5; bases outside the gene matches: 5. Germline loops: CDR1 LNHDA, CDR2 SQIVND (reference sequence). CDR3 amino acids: CASSSGGAGETQYF. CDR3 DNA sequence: TGTGCCAGTAGTAGCGGGGGGGCCGGTGAGACCCAGTACTTC.

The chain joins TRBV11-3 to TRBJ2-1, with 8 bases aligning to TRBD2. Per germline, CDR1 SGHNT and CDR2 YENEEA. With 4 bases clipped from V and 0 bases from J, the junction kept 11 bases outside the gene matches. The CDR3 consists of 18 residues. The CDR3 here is CASSSKRTSNYSYNEQFF. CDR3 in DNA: TGTGCCAGCAGCTCGAAACGGACTAGCAATTACTCCTACAATGAGCAGTTCTTC.

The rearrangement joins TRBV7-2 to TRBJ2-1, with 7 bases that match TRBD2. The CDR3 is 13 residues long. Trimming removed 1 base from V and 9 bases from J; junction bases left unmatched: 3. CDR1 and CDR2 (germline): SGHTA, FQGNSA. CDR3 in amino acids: CASSLGLASEQFF. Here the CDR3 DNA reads TGTGCCAGCAGCTTAGGACTAGCCAGTGAGCAGTTCTTC. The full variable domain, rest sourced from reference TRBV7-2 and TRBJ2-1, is GAGVSQSPSNKVTEKGKDVELRCDPISGHTALYWYRQSLGQGLEFLIYFQGNSAPDKSGLPSDRFSAERTGGSVSTLTIQRTQQEDSAVYLCASSLGLASEQFFGPGTRLTVL.

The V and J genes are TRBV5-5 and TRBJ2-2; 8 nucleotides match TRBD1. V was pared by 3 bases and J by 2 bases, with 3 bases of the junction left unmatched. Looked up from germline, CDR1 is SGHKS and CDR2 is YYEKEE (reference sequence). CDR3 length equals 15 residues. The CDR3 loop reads CASSWGQENTGELFF. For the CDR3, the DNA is TGTGCCAGCAGCTGGGGACAGGAAAACACCGGGGAGCTGTTTTTT.

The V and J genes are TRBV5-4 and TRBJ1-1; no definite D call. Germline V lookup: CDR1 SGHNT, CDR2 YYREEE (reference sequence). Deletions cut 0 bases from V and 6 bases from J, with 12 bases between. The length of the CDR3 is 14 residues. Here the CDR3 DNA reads TGTGCCAGCAGCTTGGATCCTTGGGAGCCTGAAGCTTTCTTT. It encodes CASSLDPWEPEAFF.

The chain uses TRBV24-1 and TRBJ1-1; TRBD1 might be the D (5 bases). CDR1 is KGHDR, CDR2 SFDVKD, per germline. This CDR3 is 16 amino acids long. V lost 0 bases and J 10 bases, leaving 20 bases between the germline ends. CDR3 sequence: CATSDLPWQGAKRAFF. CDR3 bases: TGTGCCACCAGTGATTTGCCTTGGCAGGGTGCCAAGCGAGCTTTCTTT.

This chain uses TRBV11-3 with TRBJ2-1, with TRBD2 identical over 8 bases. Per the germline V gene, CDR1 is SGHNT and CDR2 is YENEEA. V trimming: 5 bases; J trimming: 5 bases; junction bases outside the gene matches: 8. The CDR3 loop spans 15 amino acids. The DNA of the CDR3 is TGTGCCAGCAGCCTAGGGGCTAGCGGGCACAATGAGCAGTTCTTC. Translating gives CASSLGASGHNEQFF.

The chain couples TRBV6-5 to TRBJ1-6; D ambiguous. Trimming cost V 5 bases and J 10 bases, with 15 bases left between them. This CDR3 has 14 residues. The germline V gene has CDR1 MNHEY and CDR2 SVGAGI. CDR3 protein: CASSRRDGFSPLHF. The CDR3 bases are TGTGCCAGCAGTCGTCGGGATGGATTCTCACCCCTCCACTTT.

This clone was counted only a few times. The CDR3 here is CSASVLGNSPLHF. In nucleotides, the CDR3 is TGCAGTGCTAGTGTCCTAGGTAATTCACCCCTCCACTTT. The rearrangement uses TRBV20-1 and TRBJ1-6, with D unresolved. Per germline, CDR1 DFQATT and CDR2 SNEGSKA (reference sequence). V was shortened by 3 bases and J by 6 bases, with 9 bases between the two germline ends. The CDR3 spans 13 residues.

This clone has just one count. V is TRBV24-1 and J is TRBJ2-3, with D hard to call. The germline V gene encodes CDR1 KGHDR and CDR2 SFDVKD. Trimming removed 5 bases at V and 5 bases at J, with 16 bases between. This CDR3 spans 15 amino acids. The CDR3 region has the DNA TGTGCCACCAGTGCCACTATCCCTGGAGTAGATACGCAGTATTTT. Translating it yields CATSATIPGVDTQYF.

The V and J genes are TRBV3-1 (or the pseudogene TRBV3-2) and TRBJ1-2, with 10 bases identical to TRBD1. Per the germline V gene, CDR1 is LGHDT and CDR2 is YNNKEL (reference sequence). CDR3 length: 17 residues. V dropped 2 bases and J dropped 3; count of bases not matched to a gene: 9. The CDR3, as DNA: TGTGCCAGCAGCCAACTAGACAGGGGGCGCCTGCACTATGGCTACACCTTC. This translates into CASSQLDRGRLHYGYTF.

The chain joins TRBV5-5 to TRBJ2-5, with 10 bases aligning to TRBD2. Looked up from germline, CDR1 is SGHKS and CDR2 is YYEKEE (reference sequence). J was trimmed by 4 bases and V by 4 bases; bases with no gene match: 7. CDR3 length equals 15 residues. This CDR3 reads CASSQLAGSPETQYF. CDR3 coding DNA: TGTGCCAGCAGCCAACTAGCGGGGTCCCCAGAGACCCAGTACTTC.

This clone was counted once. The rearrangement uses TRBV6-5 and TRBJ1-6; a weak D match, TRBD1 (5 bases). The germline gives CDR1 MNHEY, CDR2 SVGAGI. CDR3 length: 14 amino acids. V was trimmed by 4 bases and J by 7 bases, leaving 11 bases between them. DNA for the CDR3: TGTGCCAGCAGTTCCGACAGCAACAATTCACCCCTCCACTTT. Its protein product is CASSSDSNNSPLHF.

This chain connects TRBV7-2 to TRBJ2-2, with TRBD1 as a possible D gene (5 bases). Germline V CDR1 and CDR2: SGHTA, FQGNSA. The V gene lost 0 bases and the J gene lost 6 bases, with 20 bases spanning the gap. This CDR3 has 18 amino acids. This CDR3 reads CASSLAVVFSGLAGELFF. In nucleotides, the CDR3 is TGTGCCAGCAGCTTAGCGGTTGTTTTCTCAGGGCTCGCCGGGGAGCTGTTTTTT.

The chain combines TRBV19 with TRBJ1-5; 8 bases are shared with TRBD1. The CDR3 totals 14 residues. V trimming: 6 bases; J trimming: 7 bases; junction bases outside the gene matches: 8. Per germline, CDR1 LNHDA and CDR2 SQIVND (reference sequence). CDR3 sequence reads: CASSSDRDEQPQHF. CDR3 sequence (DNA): TGTGCCAGTAGCTCGGACAGGGATGAACAGCCCCAGCATTTT.

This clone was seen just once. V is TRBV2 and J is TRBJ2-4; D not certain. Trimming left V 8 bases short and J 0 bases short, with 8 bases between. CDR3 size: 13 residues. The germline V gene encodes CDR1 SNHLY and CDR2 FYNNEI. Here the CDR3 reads CASVRLAKNIQYF. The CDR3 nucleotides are TGTGCCAGCGTGAGACTAGCCAAAAACATTCAGTACTTC.

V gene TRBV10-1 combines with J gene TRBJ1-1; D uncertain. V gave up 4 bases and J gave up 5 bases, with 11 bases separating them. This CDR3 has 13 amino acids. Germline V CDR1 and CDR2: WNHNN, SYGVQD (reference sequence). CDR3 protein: CASSGAARTEAFF. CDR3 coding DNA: TGCGCCAGCAGTGGAGCAGCTAGGACTGAAGCTTTCTTT.

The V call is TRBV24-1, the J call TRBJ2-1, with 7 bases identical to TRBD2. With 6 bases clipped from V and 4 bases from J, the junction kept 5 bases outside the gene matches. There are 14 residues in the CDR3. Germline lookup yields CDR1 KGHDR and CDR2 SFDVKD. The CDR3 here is CATSLGGTYNEQFF. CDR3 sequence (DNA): TGTGCCACCAGTCTCGGGGGGACTTACAATGAGCAGTTCTTC.